This T cell receptor beta chain was obtained from a study of response to subunit inactivated influenza vaccine. A single record per CDR3 protein comes from TCRdb applying MiXCR to the RT-PCR reads. The table includes around 600,000 distinct CDR3 sequences, approximately 10% detected once. A few counts support this clonotype. This same sample was also part of a study on T cells expressing NK-cell markers. From that second work: The TCR beta cDNA came from 5'RACE template switching with UMIs. Sorted CD3+CD56+NKG2C+, CD3+CD56+NKG2C- and CD3+CD56-NKG2C+ T cells provided the TCR beta repertoires. NKG2C+ dominant clonotypes from more than 5 donors made up about 1.0-7.5% of CD8+ T cells. These clonotypes also led the CD3+CD56-NKG2C+ fraction in four donors.

The sequencing used PBMCs from blood, collected on the day of vaccination. The source of this sequence is a man aged 45 to 65 who received an inactivated influenza vaccine.

As DNA, the CDR3 is TGTGCCACCAGTGATCGCCACAATCAGCCCCAGCATTTT. It translates to CATSDRHNQPQHF. The genes are TRBV24-1 and TRBJ1-5; D is uncertain. Germline V gene lookup returns CDR1 KGHDR and CDR2 SFDVKD. This CDR3 has 13 residues. V lost 3 bases, J lost 3 bases, and 5 bases lay in between.